Listed here is a single T cell receptor (beta chain). The data derive from a study of shared clonotypes between healthy human individuals. There are 14 residues in the CDR3. Trimming took 6 bases from V and 9 from J; bases not matched to a gene: 11. CDR1 and CDR2 from the germline V gene are MNHEY and SVGAGI. Every donor was a Caucasian adult from Nashville, Tennessee. The data were produced by immunoSEQ multiplex PCR, yet TCRdb's version contains in-frame clones alone and is incomplete. Counted here are 400,000 or so clones, about 97% occurring once; the ten biggest clones make up around 0.3%. The sequencing sample was made of memory CD8+ T cells sorted from blood. Subset meaning: CD45RO+ cells pooled with CCR7-negative TemRA cells. This sequence was found in a man under 40 in good health. The genes are TRBV6-5 and TRBJ1-1, with 9 bases that match TRBD1. The CDR3 is CASRGPGQGNKAFF. The CDR3 DNA reads TGTGCCAGCAGGGGGCCGGGACAGGGAAATAAAGCTTTCTTT.